The T cell receptor beta chain under discussion was sequenced for a study of cytomegalovirus exposure and HLA in healthy donors (dated by TCRdb to 2016 to 2017). Study-wide context: The 666 repertoires of the first cohort and the roughly 120 validation repertoires were produced on the same platform, according to a later analysis. The aim of the study was to test whether cataloging public T cell receptors could identify signatures of past pathogen exposure. Along with the approximately 700-subject first cohort, a separate validation cohort of over 90 different subjects was used. To predict cytomegalovirus infection status, the study brought together high-throughput TCR immunosequencing, statistical association of individual TCRs with disease status, and machine learning.

A remark on this clone: This receptor's antigen is unknown. The sample holds no much larger clone one base away, and base qualities are not on file.

The library was generated by the immunoSEQ multiplex PCR assay. The authors processed their data as follows. A statistical classification framework was built to diagnose cytomegalovirus status from the catalog of TCR beta chain sequences. The clones in this table, taken by TCRdb from immuneACCESS, are in-frame only. Not every clone is retained; where verified, under half of the shortfall comes from an unresolved V gene, and the cause of the rest is unknown. That table furnishes V, J and clone size, whereas the DNA furnished D and trimming. Here the sample has 250,000 to 300,000 clones; roughly 89% occur a single time. 0.37% of the sample is taken by the ten largest. The donors belonged to the validation cohort of 120 subjects, which was separate from the approximately 700-subject first cohort. Broad study findings and their caveats: The classifier was reported to diagnose cytomegalovirus status with high specificity and sensitivity in both the original cohort and the validation cohort. In vitro tests confirmed that a few of the cytomegalovirus-associated TCR beta chains recognize cytomegalovirus antigens. According to the authors, the approach could potentially be generalized to other disease states and immunological phenotypes. Most TCR sequences were observed very rarely across donors, whereas some public TCRs were present in many individuals. The study listed 150 to 200 TCR beta chains as associated with cytomegalovirus. A later analysis lacked HLA typing for the validation cohort, so it scored co-occurrence in that cohort across all 130 or so repertoires. In a later analysis, TCRs clustered in the first cohort were found to also tend to co-occur in the 110 or so validation repertoires, with around 94% of cluster scores above 0.

The V and J ends are trimmed by 4 bases and 4 bases, leaving 10 bases between them. CDR1 and CDR2, looked up from the germline V gene, are SGHTA and FQGTGA. The CDR3, from cysteine to phenylalanine, totals 13 residues. The CDR3 DNA has 39 bases and is translated from base 1. Source material: PBMCs. The clonotype originates from a woman aged 18-29 years in good health and CMV-seronegative. In this chain, TRBV7-3 is recombined with TRBJ1-1, with no reliable assignment of the D segment. The CDR3 corresponds to CASSSRSFTEAFF. In nucleotides, the sequence is TGTGCCAGCAGCTCTCGTTCGTTCACTGAAGCTTTCTTT. With all but the CDR3 taken from the reference TRBV7-3 and TRBJ1-1 genes, the full variable domain is: GAGVSQTPSNKVTEKGKYVELRCDPISGHTALYWYRQSLGQGPEFLIYFQGTGAADDSGLPNDRFFAVRPEGSVSTLKIQRTERGDSAVYLCASSSRSFTEAFFGQGTRLTVV.